One sample yielded the 4 T cell receptor beta chains listed below, sequenced in a study of regulatory T cells in long-lasting Graves disease. Sample time point: newly diagnosed GD, antithyroid drugs for less than 3 months. PBMC-extracted RNA yielded the TCR library. iRepertoire HTBI primers and Arm-PCR of CDR3 regions built TCR beta libraries. Each CDR3 protein gets one entry after TCRdb re-called the multiplex PCR reads with MiXCR. This sample carries about 360,000 distinct CDR3 sequences, around 16% of them seen once, and the ten largest clones take 20%. This same sample was also taken into another study, of T cells in Graves' hyperthyroidism and ophthalmopathy.

The source material was peripheral blood mononuclear cells (PBMCs), sampled at new diagnosis, from a patient treated with antithyroid drugs. Receptors originate from a young woman with Graves disease.

This clonotype was counted between two and nine times. The chain combines TRBV27 with TRBJ2-3, with a weak D call TRBD2 (7 bases). Germline lookup yields CDR1 MNHEY and CDR2 SMNVEV (reference sequence). The V end was cut by 3 bases, the J end by 4 bases, with 14 bases between. The CDR3 is 15 residues long. CDR3 in amino acids: CASSFTGGRADTQYF. Written as DNA, the CDR3 is TGTGCCAGCAGTTTTACGGGGGGCCGGGCAGATACGCAGTATTTT.

V usage is TRBV12-5 and J usage is TRBJ2-3; D not certain. There are 12 residues in the CDR3. Germline V gives CDR1 LGHNT, CDR2 FRNRAP. V was shortened by 7 bases and J by 2 bases, with 7 bases between the two germline ends. The CDR3 nucleotides read TGTGCTAGTGCGGTAGACACAGATACGCAGTATTTT. Protein sequence: CASAVDTDTQYF.

This clonotype was counted ten times or more. The genes are TRBV12-3 or TRBV12-4 and TRBJ2-2, with TRBD2 as a possible D gene (5 bases). The V end was cut by 4 bases, the J end by 2 bases, with 14 bases between. The CDR3 runs to 16 residues. The CDR3 DNA is TGTGCCAGCAGTTCGGGGTTTTGGGAAAACACCGGGGAGCTGTTTTTT. Translated, it gives CASSSGFWENTGELFF.

The CDR3 nucleotides read TGTGCCACCAGTGATTTGCCGGGCGGGGAGCTGTTTTTT. This encodes CATSDLPGGELFF. The chain has TRBV24-1 and TRBJ2-2, with D uncertain. This CDR3 has 13 residues. CDR1 is KGHDR and CDR2 is SFDVKD in the germline V gene. The V end lost 0 bases, the J end lost 7 bases, and 5 bases lay between the germline ends.